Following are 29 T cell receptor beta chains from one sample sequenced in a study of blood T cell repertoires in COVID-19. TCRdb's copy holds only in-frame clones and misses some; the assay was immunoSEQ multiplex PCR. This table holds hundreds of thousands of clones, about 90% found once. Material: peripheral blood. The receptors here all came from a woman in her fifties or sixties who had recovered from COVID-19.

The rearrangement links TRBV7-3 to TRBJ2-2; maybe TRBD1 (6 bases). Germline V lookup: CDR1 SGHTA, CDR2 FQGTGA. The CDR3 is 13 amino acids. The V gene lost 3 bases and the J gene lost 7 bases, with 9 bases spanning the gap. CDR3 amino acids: CASSFDRNGELFF. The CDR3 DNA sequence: TGTGCCAGCAGCTTTGACAGGAACGGGGAGCTGTTTTTT.

CDR3 residues: CASSSSQGLALHF. DNA for the CDR3: TGTGCCAGCAGCTCTAGTCAGGGGCTGGCCCTCCACTTT. The chain uses TRBV7-2 and TRBJ1-6, with a possible D match to TRBD1 (6 bases). The germline V gene has CDR1 SGHTA and CDR2 FQGNSA. V lost 4 bases to trimming and J lost 14 bases, with 15 bases between them. CDR3 length equals 13 residues.

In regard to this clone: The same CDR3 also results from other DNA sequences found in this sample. The CDR3 sequence is CAISESGQLNTEAFF. For the CDR3, the DNA is TGTGCCATCAGTGAGTCTGGGCAGTTGAACACTGAAGCTTTCTTT. This chain connects TRBV10-3 to TRBJ1-1; D gene unclear. The CDR3 consists of 15 residues. Per the germline V gene, CDR1 is ENHRY and CDR2 is SYGVKD. Trimming pared 0 bases from V and 0 bases from J, leaving 8 bases between.

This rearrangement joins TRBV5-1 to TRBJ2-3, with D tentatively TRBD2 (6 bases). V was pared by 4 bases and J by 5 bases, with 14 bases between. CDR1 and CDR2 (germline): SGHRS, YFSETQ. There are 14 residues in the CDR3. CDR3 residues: CASSPPGEKDTQYF. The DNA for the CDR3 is TGCGCCAGCAGCCCCCCGGGAGAGAAAGATACGCAGTATTTT.

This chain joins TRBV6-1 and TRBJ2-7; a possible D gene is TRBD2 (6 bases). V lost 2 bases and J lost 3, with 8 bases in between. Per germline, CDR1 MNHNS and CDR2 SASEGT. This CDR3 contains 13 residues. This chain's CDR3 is CASSEPTSYEQYF. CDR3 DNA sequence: TGTGCCAGCAGTGAACCGACTAGCTACGAGCAGTACTTC.

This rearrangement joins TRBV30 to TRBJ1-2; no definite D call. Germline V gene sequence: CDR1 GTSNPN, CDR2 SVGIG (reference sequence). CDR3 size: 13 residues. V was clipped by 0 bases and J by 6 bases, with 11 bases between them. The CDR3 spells CAWSVGGADGYTF. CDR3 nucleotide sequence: TGTGCCTGGAGTGTTGGTGGAGCGGATGGCTACACCTTC.

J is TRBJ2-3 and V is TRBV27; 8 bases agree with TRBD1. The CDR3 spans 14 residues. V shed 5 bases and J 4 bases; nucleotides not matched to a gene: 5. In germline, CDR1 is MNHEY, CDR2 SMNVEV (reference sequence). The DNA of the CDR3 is TGTGCCAGCAGTCCGCGGGACAGGTCAGATACGCAGTATTTT. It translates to CASSPRDRSDTQYF.

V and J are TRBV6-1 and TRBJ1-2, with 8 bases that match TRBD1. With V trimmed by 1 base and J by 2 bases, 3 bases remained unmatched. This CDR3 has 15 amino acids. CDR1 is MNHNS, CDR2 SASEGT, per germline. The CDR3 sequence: CASSEGTGWNYGYTF. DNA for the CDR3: TGTGCCAGCAGTGAAGGGACAGGGTGGAACTATGGCTACACCTTC.

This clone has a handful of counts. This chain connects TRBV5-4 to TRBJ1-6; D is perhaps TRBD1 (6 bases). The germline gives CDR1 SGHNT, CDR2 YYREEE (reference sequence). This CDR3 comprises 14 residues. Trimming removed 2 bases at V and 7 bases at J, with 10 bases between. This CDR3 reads CASSLQGANSPLHF. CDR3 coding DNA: TGTGCCAGCAGCTTACAGGGAGCGAATTCACCCCTCCACTTT.

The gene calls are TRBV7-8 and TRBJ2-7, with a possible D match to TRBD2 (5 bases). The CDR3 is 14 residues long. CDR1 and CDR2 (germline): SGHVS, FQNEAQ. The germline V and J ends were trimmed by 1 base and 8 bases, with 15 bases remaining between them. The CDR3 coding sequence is TGTGCCAGCAGCTTAGATGTCAGTAGCGAGAAGCAGTACTTC. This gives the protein CASSLDVSSEKQYF.

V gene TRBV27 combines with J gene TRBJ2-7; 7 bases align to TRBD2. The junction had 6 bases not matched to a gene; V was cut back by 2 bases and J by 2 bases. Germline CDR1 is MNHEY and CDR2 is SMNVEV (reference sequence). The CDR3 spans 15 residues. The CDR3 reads CASSLTDGGTYEQYF. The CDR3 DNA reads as TGTGCCAGCAGTTTAACTGACGGGGGGACCTACGAGCAGTACTTC.

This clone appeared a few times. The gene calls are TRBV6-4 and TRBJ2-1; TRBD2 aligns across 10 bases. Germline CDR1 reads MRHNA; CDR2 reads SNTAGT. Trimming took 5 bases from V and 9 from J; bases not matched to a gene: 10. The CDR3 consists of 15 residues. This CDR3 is CASSPGSGRPSEQFF. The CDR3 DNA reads TGTGCCAGCAGTCCTGGTAGCGGGAGGCCCAGTGAGCAGTTCTTC.

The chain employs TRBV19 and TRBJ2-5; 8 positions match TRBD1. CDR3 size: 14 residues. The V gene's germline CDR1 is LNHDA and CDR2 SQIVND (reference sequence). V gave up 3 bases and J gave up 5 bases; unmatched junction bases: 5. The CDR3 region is CASSIQGARETQYF. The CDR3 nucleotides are TGTGCCAGTAGTATCCAGGGGGCGAGGGAGACCCAGTACTTC.

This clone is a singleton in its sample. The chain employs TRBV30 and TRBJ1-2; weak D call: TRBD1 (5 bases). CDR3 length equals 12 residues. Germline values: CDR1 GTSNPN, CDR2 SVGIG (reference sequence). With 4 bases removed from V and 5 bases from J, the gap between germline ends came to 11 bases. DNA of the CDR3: TGTGCCTGGACCCAGGGTCAGTATGGCTACACCTTC. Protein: CAWTQGQYGYTF.

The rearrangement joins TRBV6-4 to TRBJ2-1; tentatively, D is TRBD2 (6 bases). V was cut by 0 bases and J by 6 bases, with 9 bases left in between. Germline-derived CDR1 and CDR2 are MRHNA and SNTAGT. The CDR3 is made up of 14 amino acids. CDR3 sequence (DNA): TGTGCCAGCAGTGACTCGATGGGGGGCAATGAGCAGTTCTTC. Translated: CASSDSMGGNEQFF.

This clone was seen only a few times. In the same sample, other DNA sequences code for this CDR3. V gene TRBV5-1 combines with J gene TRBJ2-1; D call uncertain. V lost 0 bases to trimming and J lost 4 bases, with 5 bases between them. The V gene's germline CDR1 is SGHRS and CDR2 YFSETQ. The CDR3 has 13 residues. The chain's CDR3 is CASSLDIYNEQFF. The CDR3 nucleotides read TGCGCCAGCAGCTTGGACATTTACAATGAGCAGTTCTTC.

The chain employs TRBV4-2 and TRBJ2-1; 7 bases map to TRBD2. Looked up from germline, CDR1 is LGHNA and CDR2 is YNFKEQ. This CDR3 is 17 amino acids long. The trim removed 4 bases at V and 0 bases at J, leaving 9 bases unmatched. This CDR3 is CASSPRARGSSYNEQFF. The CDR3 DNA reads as TGTGCCAGCAGCCCAAGAGCGCGCGGGAGCTCCTACAATGAGCAGTTCTTC.

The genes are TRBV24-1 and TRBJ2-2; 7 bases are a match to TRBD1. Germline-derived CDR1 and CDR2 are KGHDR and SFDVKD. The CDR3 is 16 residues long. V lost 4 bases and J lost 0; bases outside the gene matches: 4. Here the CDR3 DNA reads TGTGCCACCAGTGACATCGGACAGGCGAACACCGGGGAGCTGTTTTTT. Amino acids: CATSDIGQANTGELFF.

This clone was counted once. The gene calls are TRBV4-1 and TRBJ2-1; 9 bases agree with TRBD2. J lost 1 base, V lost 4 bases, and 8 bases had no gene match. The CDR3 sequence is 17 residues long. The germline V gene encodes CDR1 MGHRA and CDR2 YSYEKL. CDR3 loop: CASSPAGGRGSYNEQFF. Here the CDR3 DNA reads TGCGCCAGCAGCCCGGCGGGGGGGCGGGGTTCCTACAATGAGCAGTTCTTC.

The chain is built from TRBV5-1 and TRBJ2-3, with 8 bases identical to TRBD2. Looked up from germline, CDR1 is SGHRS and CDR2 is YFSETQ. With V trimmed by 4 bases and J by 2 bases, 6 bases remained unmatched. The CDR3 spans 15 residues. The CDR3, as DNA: TGCGCCAGCAGCAATCGAGCGGGGGTCACAGATACGCAGTATTTT. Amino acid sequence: CASSNRAGVTDTQYF.

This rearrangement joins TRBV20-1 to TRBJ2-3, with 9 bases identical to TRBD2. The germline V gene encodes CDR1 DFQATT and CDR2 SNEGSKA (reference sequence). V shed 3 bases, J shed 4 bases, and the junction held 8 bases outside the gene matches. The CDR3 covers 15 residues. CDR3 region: CSASRSSGEADTQYF. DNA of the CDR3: TGCAGTGCTAGTCGTTCTAGCGGGGAGGCAGATACGCAGTATTTT.

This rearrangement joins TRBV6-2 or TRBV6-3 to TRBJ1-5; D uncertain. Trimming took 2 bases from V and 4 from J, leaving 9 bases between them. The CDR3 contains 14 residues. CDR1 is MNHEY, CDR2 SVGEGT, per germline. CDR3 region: CASSYLGGNQPQHF. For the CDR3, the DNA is TGTGCCAGCAGTTACCTAGGTGGGAATCAGCCCCAGCATTTT.

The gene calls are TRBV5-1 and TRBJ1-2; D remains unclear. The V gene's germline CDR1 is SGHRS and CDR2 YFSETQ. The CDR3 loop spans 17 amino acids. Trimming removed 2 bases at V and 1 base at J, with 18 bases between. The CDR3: CASSLSPNDGINYGYTF. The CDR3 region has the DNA TGCGCCAGCAGCTTATCCCCAAACGACGGGATTAACTATGGCTACACCTTC.

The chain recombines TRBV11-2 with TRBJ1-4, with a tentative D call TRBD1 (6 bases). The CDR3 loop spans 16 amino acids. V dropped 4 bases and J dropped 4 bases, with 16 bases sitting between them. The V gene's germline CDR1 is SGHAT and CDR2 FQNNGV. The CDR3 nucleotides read TGTGCCAGCAGCTCCAATCCGGGACAAAATAATGAAAAACTGTTTTTT. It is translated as CASSSNPGQNNEKLFF.

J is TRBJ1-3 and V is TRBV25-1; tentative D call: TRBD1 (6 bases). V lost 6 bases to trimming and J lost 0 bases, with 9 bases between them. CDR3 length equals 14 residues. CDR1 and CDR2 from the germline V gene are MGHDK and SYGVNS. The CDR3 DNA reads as TGTGCCAGCAGCACAGGGAGCTCTGGAAACACCATATATTTT. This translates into CASSTGSSGNTIYF.

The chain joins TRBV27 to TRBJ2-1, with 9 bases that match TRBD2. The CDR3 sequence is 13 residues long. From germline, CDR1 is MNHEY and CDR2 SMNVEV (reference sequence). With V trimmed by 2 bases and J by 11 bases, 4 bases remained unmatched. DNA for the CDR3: TGTGCCAGCAGTTTAAGAGCGGGAGGCCAGCAGTTCTTC. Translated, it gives CASSLRAGGQQFF.

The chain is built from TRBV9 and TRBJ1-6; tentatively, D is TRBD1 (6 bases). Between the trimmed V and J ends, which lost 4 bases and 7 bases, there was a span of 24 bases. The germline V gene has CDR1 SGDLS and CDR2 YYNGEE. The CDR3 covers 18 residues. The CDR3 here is CASSPHRGEGPLNSPLHF. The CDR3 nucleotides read TGTGCCAGCAGCCCCCATAGGGGGGAGGGACCGTTAAATTCACCCCTCCACTTT.

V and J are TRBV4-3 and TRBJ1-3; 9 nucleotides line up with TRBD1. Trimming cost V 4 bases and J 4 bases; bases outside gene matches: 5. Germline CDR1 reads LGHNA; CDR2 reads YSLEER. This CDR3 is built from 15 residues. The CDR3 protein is CASSPRTGAGNTIYF. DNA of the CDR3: TGCGCCAGCAGCCCCAGGACAGGGGCCGGAAACACCATATATTTT.

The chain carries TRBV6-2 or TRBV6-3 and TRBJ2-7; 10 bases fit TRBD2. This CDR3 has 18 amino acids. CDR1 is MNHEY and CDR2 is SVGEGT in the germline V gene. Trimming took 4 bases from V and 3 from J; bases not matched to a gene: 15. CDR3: CASSFQPAGVAGGYEQYF. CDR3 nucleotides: TGTGCCAGCAGTTTTCAACCTGCAGGGGTAGCGGGGGGCTACGAGCAGTACTTC.